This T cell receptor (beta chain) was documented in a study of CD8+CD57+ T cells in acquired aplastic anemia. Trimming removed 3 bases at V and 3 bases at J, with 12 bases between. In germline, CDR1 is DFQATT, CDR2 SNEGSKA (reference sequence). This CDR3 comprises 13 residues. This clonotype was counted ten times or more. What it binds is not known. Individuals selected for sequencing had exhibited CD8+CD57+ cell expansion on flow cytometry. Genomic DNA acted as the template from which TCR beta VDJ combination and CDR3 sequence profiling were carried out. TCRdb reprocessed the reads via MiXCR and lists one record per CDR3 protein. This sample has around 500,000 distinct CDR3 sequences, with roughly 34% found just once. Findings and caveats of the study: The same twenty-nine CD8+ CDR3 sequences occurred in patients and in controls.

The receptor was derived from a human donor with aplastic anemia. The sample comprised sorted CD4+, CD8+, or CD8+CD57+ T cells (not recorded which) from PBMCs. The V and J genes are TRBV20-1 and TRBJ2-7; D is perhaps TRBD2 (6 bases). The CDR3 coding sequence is TGCAGTGCTAGCGGGAGAGCCCGCTACGAGCAGTACTTC. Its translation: CSASGRARYEQYF.